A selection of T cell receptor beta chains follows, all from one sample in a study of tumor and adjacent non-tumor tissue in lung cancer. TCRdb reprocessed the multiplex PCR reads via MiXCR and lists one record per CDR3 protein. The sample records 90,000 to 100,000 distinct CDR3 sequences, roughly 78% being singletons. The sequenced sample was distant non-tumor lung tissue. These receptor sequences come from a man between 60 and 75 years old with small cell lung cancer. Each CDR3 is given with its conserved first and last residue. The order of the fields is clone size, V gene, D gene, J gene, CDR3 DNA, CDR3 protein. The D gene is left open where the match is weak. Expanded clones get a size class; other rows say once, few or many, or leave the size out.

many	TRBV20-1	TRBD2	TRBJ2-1	TGCAGTGCTGAGGGACTAGCGGGGAATCACAATGAGCAGTTCTTC	CSAEGLAGNHNEQFF
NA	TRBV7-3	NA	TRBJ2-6	TGTGCCAGCAGCTTGCATGGTCCTGGGGCTATCTCTGGGGCCAACGTCCTGACTTTC	CASSLHGPGAISGANVLTF
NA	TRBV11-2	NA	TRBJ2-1	TGTGCCAGCAGCTTAGGAGTATCGGGATGCTACTACTGCAATGAGCAGTTCTTC	CASSLGVSGCYYCNEQFF
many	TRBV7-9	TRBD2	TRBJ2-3	TGTGCCAGCAACAACCTGTGGACTAGCGGGATAAGAGAACGTAGGGATACGCAGTATTTT	CASNNLWTSGIRERRDTQYF
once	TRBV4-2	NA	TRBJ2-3	TGTGCCAGCAGACAAGGGACATCGGAGGAAACGCAGTATTTT	CASRQGTSEETQYF
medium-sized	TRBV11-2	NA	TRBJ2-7	TGTGCCAGCAGCTCGACCTATGGCGAGCAGTACTTC	CASSSTYGEQYF
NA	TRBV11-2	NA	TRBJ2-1	TGTGACAGCAGCACCTCTAAGAGGAATTACAATAAGCAGTTCTTC	CDSSTSKRNYNKQFF
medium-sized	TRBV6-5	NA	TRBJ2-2	TGTGCCAGCAGTTACACGGACAGCACCGGGGAGCTGTTTTTT	CASSYTDSTGELFF
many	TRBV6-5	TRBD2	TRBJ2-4	TGTGCCAGCAGTTCCCCCCTAGCGGGGTCCAAAAACATTCAGTACTTC	CASSSPLAGSKNIQYF
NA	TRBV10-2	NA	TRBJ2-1	TGCGCCAGCAGTGATTCTAGGGTGGGTGAGAAGTTCTTT	CASSDSRVGEKFF
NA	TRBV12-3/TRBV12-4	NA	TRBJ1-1	TGTGCTAGCACCAGATCCGGGGAGAACAATGAAGCTTTCTTT	CASTRSGENNEAFF
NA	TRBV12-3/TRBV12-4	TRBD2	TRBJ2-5	TGTGCCAGCAACCCCTGTAGCGGGGGACAAGAGACCCAGTACTTC	CASNPCSGGQETQYF
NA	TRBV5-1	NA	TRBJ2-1	TGCGCCAATAGCTTGGGGGCCCCGGAAACCAATGAGCAGTTCTTC	CANSLGAPETNEQFF
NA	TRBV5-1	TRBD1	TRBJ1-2	TGCGCCAGCTCTAAGACAGGGAACTATGGCTACACGTTC	CASSKTGNYGYTF
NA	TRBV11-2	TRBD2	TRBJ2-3	TGTACCAGTAGCTCCGGGGGGATTGCGGGATATACGCAGTATTTT	CTSSSGGIAGYTQYF
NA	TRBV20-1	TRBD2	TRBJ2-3	TGCAGTGCTAGAGGAGACCGCGCGGTAGCGGGACTCACAGATACGCAGTATTTT	CSARGDRAVAGLTDTQYF
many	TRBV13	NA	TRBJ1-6	TGTGCCAGCAGCGACAACGGGGGTCATAATTCACCCCTCCACTTT	CASSDNGGHNSPLHF
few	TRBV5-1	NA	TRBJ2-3	TGCGCCAGCAGCTTCCGACAGCGGACCACAGATACGCAGTATTTT	CASSFRQRTTDTQYF
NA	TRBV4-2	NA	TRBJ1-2	TGCGCCAGCAGCCGAGGTCCCTATGGCTACACTTTC	CASSRGPYGYTF
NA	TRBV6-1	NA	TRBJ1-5	TGTGCTGGCACCGCTACGAACAATCAGCCCCAGCATTTC	CAGTATNNQPQHF
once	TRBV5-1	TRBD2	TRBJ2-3	TGCGCCAGCAGCTTCGAACTAGCGGGAGTAGGGAAAGATACGCAGTTTTTT	CASSFELAGVGKDTQFF
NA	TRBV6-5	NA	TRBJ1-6	TGTGCCAGTACGATGGGGGGTTATTCACTACTCCACTTT	CASTMGGYSLLHF
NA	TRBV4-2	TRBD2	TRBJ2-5	TGTGCCAGCAGCCAAGGAGATAGCGGGAGGGGGAAAGAGACCCAGTACTTC	CASSQGDSGRGKETQYF
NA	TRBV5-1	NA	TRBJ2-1	TGCGCCAGCAGCTCCTGGATAGGAACCAATGAGCAGTTCTTC	CASSSWIGTNEQFF
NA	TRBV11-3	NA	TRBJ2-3	TGTGCCAGCAGCCACCACCGGGGTACACAGTATTTT	CASSHHRGTQYF
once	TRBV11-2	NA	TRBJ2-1	TGTGCCAGCAGCTTAGGGGGGGGCGCCAATGAGCAGTTCTTC	CASSLGGGANEQFF
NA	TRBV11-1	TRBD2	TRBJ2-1	TGTGCCAACAGCGCAGAATCGAGGACTAGCGGGAGTGGTAATGAACAGTTCTTC	CANSAESRTSGSGNEQFF
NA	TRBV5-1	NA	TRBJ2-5	TGCGTCAGCAGGTTGATGGGACCAGCAGAGGCCCAGTACTTC	CVSRLMGPAEAQYF
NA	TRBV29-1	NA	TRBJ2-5	TGCAGCATTGAAACGGTCGACTCGAGCGTGATGTACGAGACCCAGTACTTC	CSIETVDSSVMYETQYF
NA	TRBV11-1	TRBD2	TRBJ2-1	TGTGTCAGTAGTTTGCGGGAGGGCCTCAATGAGCAGTTCTTC	CVSSLREGLNEQFF
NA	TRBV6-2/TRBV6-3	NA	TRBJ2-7	TGTTCTAGCAGATACCGCGATAGGGCGTCGGGTTCCTACGAGAAGTACTTC	CSSRYRDRASGSYEKYF
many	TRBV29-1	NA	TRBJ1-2	TGCAGCGTTGATGGATCCTCAAGGAACTATGGCTACACCTTC	CSVDGSSRNYGYTF
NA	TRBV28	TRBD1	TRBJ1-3	TGTGCCAGCCAGGAGGGGACAGCGGAAAACACCATATATTTT	CASQEGTAENTIYF
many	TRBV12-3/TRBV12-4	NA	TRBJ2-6	TGTGCCAGCAGTTTAGATAGGGGGGCTGGGGCCAACGTCCTGACTTTC	CASSLDRGAGANVLTF
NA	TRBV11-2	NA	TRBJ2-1	TGTGCCAGCAGCTTAGAGGCAGGAGTGATTGAGCAGTTCTTC	CASSLEAGVIEQFF
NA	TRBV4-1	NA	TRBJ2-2	TGCGCCAGCAGCGCCGACTTGAATACCGGGGAGCTGTTTTTT	CASSADLNTGELFF
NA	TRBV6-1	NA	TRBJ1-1	TGTGCCAGCATCCCCTCGAGGTTACAGGACGAAGCTTTCTTT	CASIPSRLQDEAFF
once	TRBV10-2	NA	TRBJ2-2	TGCGCCAACCGTGGAGGGGAATTAGCGGACGCCGGGGAGCTGTTTTTT	CANRGGELADAGELFF
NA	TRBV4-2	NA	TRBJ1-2	TGTGCCAGCGGCCAAGAAGCGGTAAACTATGGCTACACCTTC	CASGQEAVNYGYTF
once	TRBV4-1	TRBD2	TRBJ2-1	TGCGCCAGCAGCCAAGGGGGATCCCGAGCGGGGATTAGGTCCTACAATGAGGAGTTCTTC	CASSQGGSRAGIRSYNEEFF
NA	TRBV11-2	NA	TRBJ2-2	TGTGCCAGCAGGCACGGTAGCGGAGGGACCGGGGAGCTGTTTTTT	CASRHGSGGTGELFF
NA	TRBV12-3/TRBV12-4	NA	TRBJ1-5	TGTCCCAGCACCAAAGCGGGGAGTGGCAATCAGCCCAAGCATTTT	CPSTKAGSGNQPKHF
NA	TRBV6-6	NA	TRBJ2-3	TGTGCCAGCAGTTATCCCGCGGCGGAGCCAGATACGCAGTATTTT	CASSYPAAEPDTQYF
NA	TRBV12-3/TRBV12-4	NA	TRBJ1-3	TGTGCCAGTAAAAGCCGGGGGGAAGGTATTCCTGGAAACACCATATATTTT	CASKSRGEGIPGNTIYF
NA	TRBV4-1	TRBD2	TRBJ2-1	TGCACCAGCAGCTTCACTAGCGGCAATGAGCAATTCTTC	CTSSFTSGNEQFF
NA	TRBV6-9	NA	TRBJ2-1	TGTGCTAATCCGGGAGACCCCCAGTCCAATGAGCCGTTCTTC	CANPGDPQSNEPFF
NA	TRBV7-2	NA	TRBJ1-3	TGTGCCAGCACCTTCGCTCAGGGCGTAAGATCTGGAAACACCATATATTTT	CASTFAQGVRSGNTIYF
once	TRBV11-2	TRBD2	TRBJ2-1	TGTGCCAGCAGCTTATCCTTACTAGCGGGAGGTAATGAGCAGTTCTTC	CASSLSLLAGGNEQFF
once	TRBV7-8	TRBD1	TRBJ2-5	TGTTCCAGCAGCTTAACAGGGGACCAAGAGATCCAGTACTTC	CSSSLTGDQEIQYF
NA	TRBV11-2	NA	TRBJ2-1	TGTGCCAGCGGCTTAGTGGCATCCCAGAGCTCCTACAATGAGCAGTTCTTC	CASGLVASQSSYNEQFF
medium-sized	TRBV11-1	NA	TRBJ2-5	TGTGCCAGCAGCTTAAGACGGTACCAAGAGACCCAGTACTTC	CASSLRRYQETQYF
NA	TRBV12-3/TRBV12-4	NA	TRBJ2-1	TGTGCCAGCACAGAGGGGCAGGGAATTAGTGAGCAGTTCTTC	CASTEGQGISEQFF
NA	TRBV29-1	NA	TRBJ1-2	TGCAGCGTAGCACAGGGCGACCATGGCTACACCTTC	CSVAQGDHGYTF
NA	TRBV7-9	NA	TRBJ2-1	TGTGCCAGCAGTTTCCGAGCGGCGCTTTACAATCGGCAGTTCTTC	CASSFRAALYNRQFF